Each of the 32 T cell receptor beta chains below was sequenced from the same sample in a study of control samples from healthy donors and cancer patients. Using immunoSEQ multiplex PCR, the repertoire was profiled, and TCRdb retains in-frame clones only, with some absent. The sample records about 230,000 clones, roughly 80% being singletons. The specimen was PBMCs. All receptors derive from a woman aged 60-75 years with lung cancer.

The gene calls are TRBV7-2 and TRBJ2-7; 7 bases align to TRBD2. J lost 2 bases, V lost 11 bases, and 12 bases had no gene match. The CDR3 has 14 residues. Per germline, CDR1 SGHTA and CDR2 FQGNSA. CDR3: CASGYRGGAYEQYF. The CDR3 bases are TGTGCCTCCGGTTATCGGGGAGGGGCCTACGAGCAGTACTTC.

J is TRBJ2-5 and V is TRBV3-1 (or the pseudogene TRBV3-2), with 10 nucleotides matching TRBD2. The germline CDR1 and CDR2 sequences are LGHDT and YNNKEL (reference sequence). V shed 11 bases, J shed 6 bases, and the junction held 9 bases outside the gene matches. The CDR3 runs 13 residues. CDR3 coding DNA: TGTGCCGCCAGGAGCGGGGGGGCGAAGACCCAGTACTTC. Protein product: CAARSGGAKTQYF.

V gene TRBV6-2 or TRBV6-3 combines with J gene TRBJ2-7; the D is unclear. The CDR3 is 12 residues long. Between the trimmed V and J ends, which lost 6 bases and 1 base, there was a span of 7 bases. The germline V gene has CDR1 MNHEY and CDR2 SVGEGT. CDR3 nucleotides: TGTGCCAGCAGCCGTAATTCCTACGAGCAGTACTTC. Protein: CASSRNSYEQYF.

V usage is TRBV18 and J usage is TRBJ2-2; D gene uncertain. From germline, CDR1 is KGHSH and CDR2 LQKENI. The V end lost 1 base, the J end lost 6 bases, and 15 bases lay between the germline ends. The CDR3 spans 16 residues. CDR3 sequence (DNA): TGTGCCAGCTCACCACGCGCCGGAAACGTTCCCGGGGAGCTGTTTTTT. This encodes CASSPRAGNVPGELFF.

CDR3 region: CASSELGTDNEQFF. The CDR3 DNA is TGTGCCAGCAGTGAATTAGGGACTGATAATGAGCAGTTCTTC. V is TRBV25-1 and J is TRBJ2-1; possibly TRBD2 for D (6 bases). The CDR3 contains 14 residues. Trimming stripped 1 base from V and 7 bases from J, with 11 bases between. The germline CDR1 and CDR2 sequences are MGHDK and SYGVNS.

V usage is TRBV3-1 (or the pseudogene TRBV3-2) and J usage is TRBJ1-3; D not resolved. Germline CDR1 LGHDT, CDR2 YNNKEL (reference sequence). The CDR3 contains 15 residues. V shed 4 bases and J shed 5 bases, with 15 bases lying between them. This chain's CDR3 is CASSPTHAYRNTIYF. The CDR3 DNA reads TGTGCCAGCAGCCCAACCCACGCGTACAGAAACACCATATATTTT.

V is TRBV27 and J is TRBJ2-1, with 11 bases lining up with TRBD1. This CDR3 is built from 17 residues. Trimming removed 4 bases from V and 5 bases from J; junction bases left unmatched: 10. Germline CDR1 is MNHEY and CDR2 is SMNVEV (reference sequence). CDR3 sequence: CASSSLGQGAWDNEQFF. DNA for the CDR3: TGTGCCAGCAGTTCCCTAGGACAGGGGGCATGGGACAATGAGCAGTTCTTC.

V is TRBV10-2 and J is TRBJ2-3, with D perhaps matching TRBD2 (6 bases). V shed 2 bases and J shed 3 bases, with 18 bases lying between them. Germline CDR1 is WSHSY and CDR2 is SAAADI. The CDR3 runs to 17 residues. The CDR3 region has the DNA TGCGCCAGCAGTGAGATAGGACTAAAAGGGGATACAGATACGCAGTATTTT. Its protein product is CASSEIGLKGDTDTQYF.

The chain has TRBV9 and TRBJ2-7, with 10 bases that match TRBD1. This CDR3 contains 18 residues. V was clipped by 7 bases and J by 11 bases; unmatched bases: 27. Germline CDR1 is SGDLS and CDR2 is YYNGEE. The DNA of the CDR3 is TGTGCCAGCTGTCGACAGGGGGCAATTCGGGTGGGGCGGTTGGAGGAGTACTTC. Its protein product is CASCRQGAIRVGRLEEYF.

This clone was seen a single time. V usage is TRBV9 and J usage is TRBJ1-6; 7 bases are shared with TRBD1. Germline-derived CDR1 and CDR2 are SGDLS and YYNGEE. Unmatched junction bases numbered 6, after V lost 0 bases and J lost 9 bases. The length of the CDR3 is 15 residues. Written as DNA, the CDR3 is TGTGCCAGCAGCGTAGGAGACAGGGCAATTTCACCCCTCCACTTT. Protein product: CASSVGDRAISPLHF.

V and J are TRBV11-3 and TRBJ2-1; 7 bases agree with TRBD2. Looked up from germline, CDR1 is SGHNT and CDR2 is YENEEA. This CDR3 contains 11 residues. V was pared by 3 bases and J by 10 bases, with 0 bases of the junction left unmatched. The CDR3 bases are TGTGCCAGCAGCTTCGGGGGGGAGCAGTTCTTC. Protein product: CASSFGGEQFF.

V is TRBV7-3 and J is TRBJ2-1, with 8 bases identical to TRBD1. Germline CDR1 is SGHTA and CDR2 is FQGTGA. This CDR3 comprises 15 residues. The J segment lost 3 bases and the V segment lost 2 bases, leaving 3 bases of the junction unmatched. The CDR3 is CASSLGQGFYNEQFF. CDR3 bases: TGTGCCAGCAGCTTAGGACAGGGATTCTACAATGAGCAGTTCTTC.

The chain carries TRBV3-1 (or the pseudogene TRBV3-2) and TRBJ2-1, with 12 bases identical to TRBD2. V lost 10 bases and J lost 6; bases outside the gene matches: 10. The germline CDR1 and CDR2 sequences are LGHDT and YNNKEL (reference sequence). CDR3 length: 15 residues. CDR3 protein: CATRLAGVNRNEQFF. CDR3 nucleotide sequence: TGTGCCACGAGACTAGCGGGAGTCAATCGCAATGAGCAGTTCTTC.

The chain carries TRBV6-5 and TRBJ1-2, with D perhaps TRBD1 (5 bases). The CDR3 has 15 amino acids. Trimming stripped 7 bases from V and 5 bases from J, with 20 bases between. Germline loops: CDR1 MNHEY, CDR2 SVGAGI. The CDR3 bases are TGTGCCAGCATGCCAGGGTGGTCCCACTTTTATGGCTACACCTTC. It specifies CASMPGWSHFYGYTF.

The J gene is TRBJ1-1, the V gene TRBV28; 9 bases are shared with TRBD1. Germline values: CDR1 MDHEN, CDR2 SYDVKM. The CDR3 covers 14 residues. Trimming at V came to 5 bases and at J to 3 bases, leaving 4 bases not matched to a gene. In DNA form, the CDR3 reads TGTGCCAGCAGTCCCGGGACAGGGCACACTGAAGCTTTCTTT. Protein sequence: CASSPGTGHTEAFF.

V gene TRBV10-1 combines with J gene TRBJ2-1, with D hard to call. The CDR3 contains 16 residues. Germline assignment: CDR1 WNHNN and CDR2 SYGVQD (reference sequence). V shed 8 bases and J shed 0 bases, with 17 bases lying between them. CDR3 amino acids: CASFPGAECSYNEQFF. The CDR3 nucleotides read TGCGCCAGCTTCCCCGGTGCGGAGTGCTCCTACAATGAGCAGTTCTTC.

This CDR3 reads CASSQGQGNEQYF. CDR3 DNA sequence: TGTGCCAGCAGCCAGGGACAGGGGAACGAGCAGTACTTC. The chain carries TRBV7-8 and TRBJ2-7; 10 bases line up with TRBD1. Germline V gene lookup returns CDR1 SGHVS and CDR2 FQNEAQ. The CDR3 contains 13 residues. The junction had 3 bases not matched to a gene; V was cut back by 5 bases and J by 5 bases. Full variable domain (outside the CDR3, taken from reference TRBV7-8 and TRBJ2-7): GAGVSQSPRYKVAKRGQDVALRCDPISGHVSLFWYQQALGQGPEFLTYFQNEAQLDKSGLPSDRFFAERPEGSVSTLKIQRTQQEDSAVYLCASSQGQGNEQYFGPGTRLTVT.

This clone showed up just a few times. The V gene is TRBV15, the J gene TRBJ1-2; D unresolved. The V end lost 0 bases, the J end lost 2 bases, and 7 bases lay between the germline ends. Per germline, CDR1 LNHNV and CDR2 YYDKDF (reference sequence). The CDR3 spans 14 residues. The CDR3 here is CATSREASNYGYTF. The CDR3, as DNA: TGTGCCACCAGCAGAGAGGCCAGCAACTATGGCTACACCTTC. The full variable domain, in which reference TRBV15 and TRBJ1-2 provide the parts outside the CDR3, is DAMVIQNPRYQVTQFGKPVTLSCSQTLNHNVMYWYQQKSSQAPKLLFHYYDKDFNNEADTPDNFQSRRPNTSFCFLDIRSPGLGDTAMYLCATSREASNYGYTFGSGTRLTVV.

The chain has TRBV6-2 or TRBV6-3 and TRBJ2-3, with a tentative D call TRBD2 (6 bases). Trimming removed 2 bases at V and 2 bases at J, with 11 bases between. Germline assignment: CDR1 MNHEY and CDR2 SVGEGT. CDR3 length: 15 amino acids. CDR3 bases: TGTGCCAGCAGTTACCAGCGGGCATCCACAGATACGCAGTATTTT. Encoded protein: CASSYQRASTDTQYF.

This clone was seen just once. One end of the junction does not line up with germline, which may come from a read error. CDR3 in DNA: TGTGCCAGCAGCGTAGGTAACTCCAACAATGAGCAGTTCTTC. It specifies CASSVGNSNNEQFF. The chain has TRBV9 and TRBJ2-1; the D is unclear. Germline CDR1 reads SGDLS; CDR2 reads YYNGEE. This CDR3 is built from 14 residues.

The chain links TRBV5-4 to TRBJ2-2; 8 bases line up with TRBD2. CDR1 and CDR2 from the germline V gene are SGHNT and YYREEE (reference sequence). The J segment lost 4 bases and the V segment lost 7 bases, leaving 3 bases of the junction unmatched. The CDR3 consists of 13 residues. The CDR3 reads CASVTSATGELFF. CDR3 nucleotide sequence: TGTGCCAGCGTGACTAGCGCCACCGGGGAGCTGTTTTTT.

The rearrangement links TRBV6-5 to TRBJ2-5; TRBD1 matches 7 bases. Trimming removed 7 bases from V and 4 bases from J; junction bases left unmatched: 6. This CDR3 has 13 residues. The V gene's germline CDR1 is MNHEY and CDR2 SVGAGI. The CDR3 DNA reads TGTGCCAGCACCCTAACAGGGGTAGAGACCCAGTACTTC. This gives the protein CASTLTGVETQYF.

In this sample, this clone turned up a few times. V is TRBV6-1 and J is TRBJ2-3; D is undetermined. V lost 3 bases to trimming and J lost 2 bases, with 9 bases between them. The CDR3 loop spans 14 amino acids. Germline-derived CDR1 and CDR2 are MNHNS and SASEGT. CDR3 nucleotides: TGTGCCAGCAGTGAGGTAGCAACCACAGATACGCAGTATTTT. Amino acids: CASSEVATTDTQYF.

This clone was recorded only once. The rearrangement uses TRBV3-1 (or the pseudogene TRBV3-2) and TRBJ2-7; a weak D match, TRBD2 (6 bases). The CDR3 consists of 17 residues. The V end lost 0 bases, the J end lost 5 bases, and 20 bases lay between the germline ends. Germline values: CDR1 LGHDT, CDR2 YNNKEL (reference sequence). In nucleotides, the CDR3 is TGTGCCAGCAGCCAAGACGGACGGGGACTCCCTTGGGACGAGCAGTACTTC. It specifies CASSQDGRGLPWDEQYF.

The chain employs TRBV6-5 and TRBJ1-3; unclear D gene. The CDR3 consists of 15 residues. Germline CDR1 reads MNHEY; CDR2 reads SVGAGI. The V end lost 4 bases, the J end lost 4 bases, and 14 bases lay between the germline ends. The CDR3 region has the DNA TGTGCCAGCAGTTCCGGGGTGTTCGTGGGAAACACCATATATTTT. Protein product: CASSSGVFVGNTIYF.

The rearrangement links TRBV18 to TRBJ1-1; 9 bases map to TRBD1. Trimming cost V 6 bases and J 7 bases; bases outside gene matches: 12. This CDR3 spans 15 amino acids. The germline V gene encodes CDR1 KGHSH and CDR2 LQKENI. The CDR3 coding sequence is TGTGCCAGCTCCGAAACAACAGGGGGCGTCGGTGAAGCTTTCTTT. Translated: CASSETTGGVGEAFF.

This sequence joins TRBV5-5 and TRBJ2-5; the match to TRBD2 covers 9 bases. CDR1 is SGHKS, CDR2 YYEKEE, per germline (reference sequence). This CDR3 region has 15 residues. V lost 0 bases, J lost 2 bases, and 2 bases stayed unmatched. CDR3 region: CASSLDAGGQETQYF. In nucleotides, the CDR3 is TGTGCCAGCAGCTTGGACGCGGGGGGGCAAGAGACCCAGTACTTC.

The chain has TRBV5-1 and TRBJ2-7, with D maybe TRBD1 (6 bases). The CDR3 sequence is 14 residues long. The ends were cut back, 2 bases at V and 4 bases at J, with 13 bases in the middle. Germline CDR1 is SGHRS and CDR2 is YFSETQ. The DNA for the CDR3 is TGCGCCAGCAGCTTCGGACAGTATTTTTACGAGCAGTACTTC. Encoded protein: CASSFGQYFYEQYF.

A remark on this clone: Given a much more abundant clone one base away, this may be a read error. The rearrangement uses TRBV13 and TRBJ2-7; D is uncertain. The CDR3 is 12 residues long. Trimming stripped 5 bases from V and 2 bases from J, with 7 bases between. CDR1 and CDR2 from the germline V gene are PRHDT and FYEKMQ (reference sequence). DNA for the CDR3: TGTGCCAGCAGCCAGGCGGCCTACGAGCAGTACTTC. This translates into CASSQAAYEQYF.

The chain links TRBV6-6 to TRBJ1-4, with no clear D. This CDR3 contains 15 residues. V dropped 2 bases and J dropped 8 bases, with 15 bases sitting between them. Germline lookup yields CDR1 MNHNY and CDR2 SVGAGI (reference sequence). DNA for the CDR3: TGTGCCAGCAGTTACCCCCCTGGAAGACGGGAAAAACTGTTTTTT. It is translated as CASSYPPGRREKLFF.

The chain has TRBV6-5 and TRBJ1-1; D may be TRBD1 (6 bases). The CDR3 totals 14 residues. Germline V gene lookup returns CDR1 MNHEY and CDR2 SVGAGI. Trimming took off 2 bases at V and 0 bases at J, with 7 bases between the two ends. The CDR3, as DNA: TGTGCCAGCAGTTACCAGGGGATGAACACTGAAGCTTTCTTT. Amino acids: CASSYQGMNTEAFF.

This chain links TRBV12-2 with TRBJ1-4. TRBV12-2 is a known pseudogene. The CDR3 runs to 16 residues. This CDR3 is CASRLEVSERYEKLFF. CDR3 nucleotides: TGTGCAAGTCGCTTAGAGGTGTCGGAAAGATATGAAAAACTGTTTTTT.